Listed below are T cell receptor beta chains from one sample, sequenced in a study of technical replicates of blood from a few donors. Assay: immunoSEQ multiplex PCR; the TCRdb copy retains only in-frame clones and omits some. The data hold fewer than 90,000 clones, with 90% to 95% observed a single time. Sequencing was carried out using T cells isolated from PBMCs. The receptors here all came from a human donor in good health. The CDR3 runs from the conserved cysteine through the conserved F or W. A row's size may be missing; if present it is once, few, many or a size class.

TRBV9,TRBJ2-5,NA,CASNSRTSEETQYF
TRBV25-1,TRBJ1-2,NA,CASSERVNYGYTF
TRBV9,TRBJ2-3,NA,CASSVPLAGGPADTQYF
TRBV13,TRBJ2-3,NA,CASSLEAGADTQYF
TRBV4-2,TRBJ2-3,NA,CASSQTGQGIFSTDTQYF
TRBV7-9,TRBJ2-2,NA,CASSLFQGQRTGELFF
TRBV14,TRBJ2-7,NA,CASSSRDRATYEQYF
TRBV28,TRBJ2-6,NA,CASNSNRDRVHSGANVLTF
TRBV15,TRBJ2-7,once,CATSSGSGTDSYEQYF
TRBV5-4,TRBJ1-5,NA,CASSRNGGDQPQHF
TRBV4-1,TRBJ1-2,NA,CASSQTPDRGQDGYTF
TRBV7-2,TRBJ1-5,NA,CASSPGQGAQPQHF
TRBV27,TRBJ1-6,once,CASSLHIGTGASPLHF
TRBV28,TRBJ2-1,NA,CASSPPRASGYNEQFF
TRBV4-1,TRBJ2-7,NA,CASSPRTGGYEQYF
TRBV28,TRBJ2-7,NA,CASSLRTGSYEQYF
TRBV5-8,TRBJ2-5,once,CASSQASLPYQETQYF
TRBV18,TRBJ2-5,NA,CASSPQETGYFQETQYF
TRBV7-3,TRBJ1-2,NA,CASSSYLRGDGDGYTF
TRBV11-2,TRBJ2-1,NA,CASSLEGSGFRFF
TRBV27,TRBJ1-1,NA,CASRQGWNTEAFF
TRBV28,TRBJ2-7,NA,CASSPGPGQGAYEQYF
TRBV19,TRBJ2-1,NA,CASSLRPSLDSGAYNEQFF
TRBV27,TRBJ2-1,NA,CASYPTGGAYNEQFF
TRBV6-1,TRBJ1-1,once,CATLSPRGTEAFF
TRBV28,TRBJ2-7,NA,CASSEPGSGSGQYF
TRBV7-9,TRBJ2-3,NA,CASSFRGGGGPDTQYF
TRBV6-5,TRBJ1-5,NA,CASSYSRGLNQPQHF
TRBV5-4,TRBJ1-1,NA,CASSLEQVYTEAFF
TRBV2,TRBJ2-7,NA,CASSEWTSSYEQYF
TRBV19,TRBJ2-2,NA,CASSLNSAAANTGELFF
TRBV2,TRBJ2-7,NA,CASSGVGQGAYEQYF
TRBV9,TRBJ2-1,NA,CASSVSRESNEQFF
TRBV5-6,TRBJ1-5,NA,CASGVGRAQPQHF
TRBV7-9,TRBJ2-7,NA,CASSIRDSSPEQYF
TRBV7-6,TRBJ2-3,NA,CASSLDLFTDTQYF
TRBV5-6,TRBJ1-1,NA,CASSLADRGIFTEAFF
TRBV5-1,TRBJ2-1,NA,CASSLGLAGGSSSYNEQFF
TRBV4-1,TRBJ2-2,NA,CASSQDLATGELFF
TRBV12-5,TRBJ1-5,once,CASGLVGQFNQPQHF
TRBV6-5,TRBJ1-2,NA,CASSYSSGYYGYTF
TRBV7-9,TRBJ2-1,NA,CASRPLAARSYNEQFF
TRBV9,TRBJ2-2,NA,CASSPQGGTGLTGELFF